This T cell receptor (beta chain) originates from a study of blood T cells in healthy people across ages. Germline CDR1 SGHDT, CDR2 YYEEEE. The CDR3 extends over 14 amino acids. V shed 4 bases and J shed 6 bases, with 17 bases lying between them. Sample-barcoded 5' priming and a J-beta primer mix drove a second PCR of 7 to 11 cycles. Each CDR3 protein gets one entry after TCRdb re-called the 5' RACE reads with MiXCR. This table holds approximately 800,000 distinct CDR3 sequences, around 36% found once. This TCR was sampled from a man aged 18 to 30 in good health. J is TRBJ2-7 and V is TRBV5-6; a weak D match, TRBD1 (7 bases). Sequencing was carried out using blood. The CDR3 here is CASSQDTGDCEQYF. Written as DNA, the CDR3 is TGTGCCAGCAGCCAGGATACAGGGGACTGCGAGCAGTACTTC.